These 8 T cell receptor beta chains came from one sample sequenced in a study of blood T cell repertoires in COVID-19 (TCRdb year 2020). Library preparation used the immunoSEQ multiplex PCR assay. TCRdb retrieved this table from immuneACCESS and kept in-frame rearrangements only. Not all clones are present; in checked studies, unresolved V genes account for under half, and no reason is known for the remainder. The sample data list over 60,000 clones, and 76% of these were observed just once. Of the sample, 14% to 15% is held by the ten largest clones. The specimen sequenced was peripheral blood. All receptors derive from a man in his sixties with COVID-19, enrolled during active disease.

The rearrangement joins TRBV28 to TRBJ2-7; D perhaps matches TRBD1 (5 bases). Germline assignment: CDR1 MDHEN and CDR2 SYDVKM. CDR3 length: 12 residues. V lost 3 bases and J 2 bases, leaving 5 bases between the germline ends. The CDR3 DNA is TGTGCCAGCAGTTTGACAGCCTACGAGCAGTACTTC. Translating gives CASSLTAYEQYF.

In this sample, this clone turned up a few times. The chain employs TRBV11-3 and TRBJ1-1, with 8 positions matching TRBD1. The germline CDR1 and CDR2 sequences are SGHNT and YENEEA. The CDR3 is 12 residues long. The ends lost 0 bases at V and 10 bases at J; junction bases unmatched: 1. DNA for the CDR3: TGTGCCAGCAGCTTAGAAGGGACAGGAGCTTTCTTT. Translation gives CASSLEGTGAFF. The full variable domain, in which reference TRBV11-3 and TRBJ1-1 provide the parts outside the CDR3, is EAGVVQSPRYKIIEKKQPVAFWCNPISGHNTLYWYLQNLGQGPELLIRYENEEAVDDSQLPKDRFSAERLKGVDSTLKIQPAELGDSAVYLCASSLEGTGAFFGQGTRLTVV.

V usage is TRBV28 and J usage is TRBJ2-2; 7 nucleotides match TRBD1. This CDR3 comprises 15 residues. In germline, CDR1 is MDHEN, CDR2 SYDVKM. V was pared by 5 bases and J by 6 bases, with 9 bases of the junction left unmatched. CDR3 coding DNA: TGTGCCAGCAGTCGCAGACAGGGAGTAGCCGGGGAGCTGTTTTTT. It encodes CASSRRQGVAGELFF.

The rearrangement joins TRBV12-5 to TRBJ1-4; no definite D call. Germline-derived CDR1 and CDR2 are LGHNT and FRNRAP. Deletions cut 1 base from V and 0 bases from J, with 6 bases between. The CDR3 loop spans 15 amino acids. The CDR3 nucleotides are TGTGCTAGTGGTTTGGGGCTGGCAACTAATGAAAAACTGTTTTTT. Protein sequence: CASGLGLATNEKLFF. Full variable domain (remainder filled in from reference TRBV12-5 and TRBJ1-4): DARVTQTPRHKVTEMGQEVTMRCQPILGHNTVFWYRQTMMQGLELLAYFRNRAPLDDSGMPKDRFSAEMPDATLATLKIQPSEPRDSAVYFCASGLGLATNEKLFFGSGTQLSVL.

The chain carries TRBV30 and TRBJ2-7; D perhaps matches TRBD2 (6 bases). This CDR3 has 16 residues. Germline CDR1 reads GTSNPN; CDR2 reads SVGIG (reference sequence). V was clipped by 0 bases and J by 0 bases, with 15 bases between them. The CDR3 loop is CAWSVGRTKVSYEQYF. CDR3 bases: TGTGCCTGGAGTGTAGGCCGGACTAAAGTCTCCTACGAGCAGTACTTC.

This chain links TRBV11-3 with TRBJ1-3; no clear D gene. V dropped 7 bases and J dropped 3 bases, with 16 bases sitting between them. Germline V gene data show CDR1 as SGHNT and CDR2 as YENEEA. The CDR3 spans 15 residues. CDR3 nucleotides: TGTGCCAGCATCCCTAGAGAAAGTGGTGGAAACACCATATATTTT. Protein product: CASIPRESGGNTIYF.

The V and J genes are TRBV7-6 and TRBJ1-5, with TRBD1 matching 8 bases. Germline V gene data show CDR1 as SGHVS and CDR2 as FNYEAQ. The CDR3 is made up of 15 amino acids. The ends lost 5 bases at V and 3 bases at J; junction bases unmatched: 6. CDR3 DNA: TGTGCCAGCAGCGCAGACAGGGGCCTCAATCAGCCCCAGCATTTT. This encodes CASSADRGLNQPQHF.

This chain joins TRBV28 and TRBJ2-7; 7 bases map to TRBD2. J lost 1 base, V lost 7 bases, and 10 bases had no gene match. The CDR3 is 15 residues long. Germline-derived CDR1 and CDR2 are MDHEN and SYDVKM. The CDR3 sequence is CASTREWGGSYEQYF. CDR3 DNA sequence: TGTGCCAGCACCCGCGAATGGGGGGGATCCTACGAGCAGTACTTC.